This entry lists 2 T cell receptor beta chains sequenced from one sample in a study of response to subunit inactivated influenza vaccine. TCRdb analysed the RT-PCR reads with MiXCR anew, one entry per CDR3 protein. The sample has around 710,000 distinct CDR3 sequences, 14% seen once. Material: PBMCs from blood, obtained approximately 15 days before vaccination. The receptors were sampled from a man aged 45-65 years who received an inactivated influenza vaccine.

Many counts were recorded for this clonotype. The J gene is TRBJ2-7, the V gene TRBV10-3; maybe TRBD2 (6 bases). CDR1 ENHRY and CDR2 SYGVKD come from the germline V gene. The CDR3 has 11 amino acids. Trimming stripped 6 bases from V and 3 bases from J, with 6 bases between. The CDR3, as DNA: TGTGCCATCAGGGACTACTACGAGCAGTACTTC. The encoded protein is CAIRDYYEQYF.

The gene calls are TRBV4-2 and TRBJ2-7, with 10 bases aligning to TRBD2. This CDR3 spans 16 amino acids. The germline CDR1 and CDR2 sequences are LGHNA and YNFKEQ. V was clipped by 2 bases and J by 4 bases; unmatched bases: 8. This CDR3 is CASSQHAKAGGYEQYF. CDR3 in DNA: TGTGCCAGCAGCCAACATGCTAAAGCGGGAGGGTACGAGCAGTACTTC.